This T cell receptor (beta chain) was recovered during a study of tumor-infiltrating lymphocytes in primary liver carcinoma. Study-level background: Participating patients were men and women between 30 and 69 years old.

The CDR3 length is 17 residues. From germline, CDR1 is MNHNS and CDR2 SASEGT. Co-extraction of both nucleic acids (RNA and DNA) used about 19-33 mg of unsorted bulk tissue. HBV chronically infected the treatment-naive patients. Viable tumor cells exceeded 75% in all tumor samples. As to this clonotype: Its antigen remains unidentified. At one of its ends the junction is not consistent with the germline gene, which may arise from a read error.

The study's findings and limits: Tumors and blood were compared for top-250-clone fraction, and tumors had the significantly higher value (p = 0.039).

Priming with a constant-region primer yielded TCR beta cDNA from 400 to 500 ng total RNA. TCR beta libraries came from three nested multiplex PCR rounds using slightly modified ARM-PCR. Investigators reported that the first two PCR rounds, at about 11 cycles each, used TRBV1-TRBV30 forward primers with a C-beta reverse primer. Via MiXCR, TCRdb re-called the multiplex PCR reads, giving one row per CDR3 protein. Seen here are more than 30,000 distinct CDR3 sequences, less than 80% observed once, and the top ten hold approximately 40%. Sequenced input: liver tumor tissue from sampling region 5. The sample's subset: tumor region T5, tumor centre. This chain connects TRBV6-1 to TRBJ2-7, with D possibly TRBD1 on 5 matching bases. The TCR sequence derives from a middle-aged man with primary liver carcinoma and hepatitis B virus infection. The CDR3 nucleotides read TGTACCAGCAGTGAATCCGGCTGGTGGCAGGGTCCCTACGAACAGTACTTC. This sequence encodes CTSSESGWWQGPYEQYF.